The clone carrying this T cell receptor beta chain was detected many times. Sequenced by immunoSEQ multiplex PCR; TCRdb stores in-frame clones only, minus some. The profile shows approximately 46,000 clones, approximately 90% of them singletons. Germline lookup yields CDR1 MGHRA and CDR2 YSYEKL. The trim removed 4 bases at V and 6 bases at J, leaving 6 bases unmatched. The length of the CDR3 is 14 residues. This specimen belongs to a study of T cell changes during pregnancy in multiple sclerosis. The rearrangement uses TRBV4-1 and TRBJ2-1, with 7 bases fitting TRBD1. This specimen consisted of CD8+ T cells from peripheral blood mononuclear cells, obtained in the second trimester of pregnancy. This clonotype was obtained from a female donor with multiple sclerosis, enrolled in a pregnancy study. For the CDR3, the DNA is TGCGCCAGCAGCCTCTACGACAGGGCCAATGAGCAGTTCTTC. Amino acid sequence: CASSLYDRANEQFF.